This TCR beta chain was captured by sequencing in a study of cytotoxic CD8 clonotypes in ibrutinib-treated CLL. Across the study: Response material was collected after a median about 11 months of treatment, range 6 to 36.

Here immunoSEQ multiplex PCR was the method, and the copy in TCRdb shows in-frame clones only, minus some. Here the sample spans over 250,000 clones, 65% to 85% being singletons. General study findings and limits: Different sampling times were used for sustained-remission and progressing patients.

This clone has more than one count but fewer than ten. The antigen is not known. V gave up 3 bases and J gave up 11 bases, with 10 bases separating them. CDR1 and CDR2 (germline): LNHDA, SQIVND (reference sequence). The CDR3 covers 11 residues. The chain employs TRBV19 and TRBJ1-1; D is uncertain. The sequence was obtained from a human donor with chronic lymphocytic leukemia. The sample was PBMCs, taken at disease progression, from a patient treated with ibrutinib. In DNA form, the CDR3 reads TGTGCCAGTAGTATGGGGTCGGGGGCTTTCTTT. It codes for CASSMGSGAFF.